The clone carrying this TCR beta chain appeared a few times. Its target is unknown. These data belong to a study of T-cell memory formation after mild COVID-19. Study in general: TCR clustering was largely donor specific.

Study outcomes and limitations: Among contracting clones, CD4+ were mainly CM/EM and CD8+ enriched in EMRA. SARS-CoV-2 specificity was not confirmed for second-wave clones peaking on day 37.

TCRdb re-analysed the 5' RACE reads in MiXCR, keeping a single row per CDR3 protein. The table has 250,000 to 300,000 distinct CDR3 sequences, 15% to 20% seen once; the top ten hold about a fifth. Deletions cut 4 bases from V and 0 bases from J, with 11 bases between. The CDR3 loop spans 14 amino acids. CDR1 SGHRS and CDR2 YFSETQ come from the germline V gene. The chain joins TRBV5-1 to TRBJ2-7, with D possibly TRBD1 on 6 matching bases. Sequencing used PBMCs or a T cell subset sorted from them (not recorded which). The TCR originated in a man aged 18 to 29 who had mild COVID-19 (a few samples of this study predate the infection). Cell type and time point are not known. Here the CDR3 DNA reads TGCGCCAGCAGCGTCAGGGGAACCTCCTACGAGCAGTACTTC. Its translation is CASSVRGTSYEQYF.